Below, 7 T cell receptor beta chains from the same sample are listed, as sequenced in a study of T cells in Graves' hyperthyroidism and ophthalmopathy. Amplification of TCR beta CDR3 regions used RNA as the template. The study used the HTBI primer set for a first-round RT-PCR of the TCR CDR3. Using its own MiXCR run on the multiplex PCR reads, TCRdb lists one record per CDR3 protein. Among a few hundred thousand distinct CDR3 sequences listed, approximately 44% were seen once. The sample comprised peripheral blood or thyroid tissue (not recorded which). The receptors come from a woman under 30 with Graves' hyperthyroidism.

The rearrangement links TRBV20-1 to TRBJ1-5, with 10 nucleotides matching TRBD1. CDR1 and CDR2 from the germline V gene are DFQATT and SNEGSKA (reference sequence). The CDR3 runs to 14 residues. V shed 7 bases and J 1 base; nucleotides not matched to a gene: 4. CDR3 amino acids: CSVGTGASNQPQHF. The CDR3 bases are TGCAGTGTCGGGACAGGGGCGAGCAATCAGCCCCAGCATTTT.

This clonotype was observed a handful of times. A junction end diverges from the germline sequence, so it may reflect a read error. This chain's CDR3 is CSARQGDQTF. The CDR3 DNA reads TGCAGCGCTAGACAGGGGGATCAGACGTTT. The V and J genes are TRBV29-1 and TRBJ1-4, with 9 positions matching TRBD1. CDR1 is SQVTM, CDR2 ANQGSEA, per germline. CDR3 size: 10 residues.

This clonotype was counted between two and nine times. The chain recombines TRBV7-9 with TRBJ1-1; TRBD1 matches 10 bases. The CDR3 totals 14 residues. J was trimmed by 5 bases and V by 5 bases; bases with no gene match: 5. The germline V gene encodes CDR1 SEHNR and CDR2 FQNEAQ (reference sequence). The DNA for the CDR3 is TGTGCCAGCAGCCCAGACAGGGGGCGAACTGAAGCTTTCTTT. Protein sequence: CASSPDRGRTEAFF.

To note about this clonotype: This likely comes from a read error, as the CDR3 has no conserved phenylalanine or tryptophan at its end. The chain couples TRBV6-5 to TRBJ2-2; possibly TRBD1 for D (5 bases). This CDR3 is 14 amino acids long. Germline CDR1 is MNHEY and CDR2 is SVGAGI. V was trimmed by 3 bases and J by 4 bases, leaving 9 bases between them. CDR3 sequence: CASSYVGRTGELFL. The CDR3 DNA is TGTGCCAGCAGTTATGTGGGGCGCACCGGGGAGCTGTTTTTA.

Of note for this clonotype: This may stem from a read error, because a much larger clone lies one nucleotide away. This rearrangement joins TRBV10-3 to TRBJ1-1, with TRBD1 matching 10 bases. CDR1 and CDR2 from the germline V gene are ENHRY and SYGVKD. V trimming: 11 bases; J trimming: 3 bases; junction bases outside the gene matches: 9. The CDR3 loop spans 14 amino acids. CDR3 DNA sequence: TGTGCCGTCAAACCGGGACAGGGGTACACTGAAGCTTTCTTT. This sequence encodes CAVKPGQGYTEAFF.

This clonotype was observed at least ten times. This chain uses TRBV29-1 with TRBJ2-7; D possibly corresponds to TRBD1 (5 bases). Germline values: CDR1 SQVTM, CDR2 ANQGSEA. Trimming left V 4 bases short and J 5 bases short, with 12 bases between. This CDR3 comprises 12 residues. The CDR3 nucleotides read TGCAGCGTTGCGCAGGGTAGGGACGAGCAGTACTTC. Amino acids: CSVAQGRDEQYF.

This clonotype occurred a few times. The rearrangement uses TRBV5-1 and TRBJ2-7; D call uncertain. The germline V gene has CDR1 SGHRS and CDR2 YFSETQ. The CDR3 consists of 14 residues. V shed 0 bases and J shed 2 bases, with 9 bases lying between them. The CDR3, as DNA: TGCGCCAGCAGCTTGGAACAGCGACCCTACGAGCAGTACTTC. Translating it yields CASSLEQRPYEQYF.